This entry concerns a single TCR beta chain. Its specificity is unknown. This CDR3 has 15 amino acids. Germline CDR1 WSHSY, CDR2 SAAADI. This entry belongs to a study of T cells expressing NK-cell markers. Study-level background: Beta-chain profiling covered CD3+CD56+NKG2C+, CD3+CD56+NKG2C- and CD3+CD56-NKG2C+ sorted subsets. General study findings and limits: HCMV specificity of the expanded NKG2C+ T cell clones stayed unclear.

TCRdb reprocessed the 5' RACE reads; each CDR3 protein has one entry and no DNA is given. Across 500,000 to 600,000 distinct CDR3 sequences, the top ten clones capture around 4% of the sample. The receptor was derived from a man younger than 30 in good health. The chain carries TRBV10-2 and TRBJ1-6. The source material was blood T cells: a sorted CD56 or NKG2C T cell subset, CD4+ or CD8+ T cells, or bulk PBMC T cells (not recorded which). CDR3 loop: CASSEASSYNSPLHF.